The 19 T cell receptor beta chains below come from one sample, sequenced in a study of blood T cell repertoires in COVID-19. Repertoires were generated with immunoSEQ multiplex PCR, while TCRdb's copy carries only in-frame clones and drops some. The sample includes about 490,000 clones, 80% to 90% seen only once; the top ten take roughly 3.2%. Material: peripheral blood. These receptors were obtained from a human donor in a cohort sampled during active COVID-19.

The chain recombines TRBV9 with TRBJ2-2; TRBD2 is a possible D gene (6 bases). The V end lost 0 bases, the J end lost 4 bases, and 10 bases lay between the germline ends. This CDR3 spans 15 amino acids. The germline CDR1 and CDR2 sequences are SGDLS and YYNGEE. The CDR3 DNA sequence: TGTGCCAGCAGCGTAGATGAGCGGGTCACCGGGGAGCTGTTTTTT. It encodes CASSVDERVTGELFF.

The gene calls are TRBV2 and TRBJ1-6, with 9 nucleotides matching TRBD1. This CDR3 region has 17 residues. CDR1 and CDR2 (germline): SNHLY, FYNNEI. Germline trimming cut 6 bases from V and 7 bases from J; bases unmatched to any gene: 13. The CDR3 nucleotides are TGTGCCAGCAGGGGGACAGGGAACAATGGGGGGAATTCACCCCTCCACTTT. Translating gives CASRGTGNNGGNSPLHF.

The J gene is TRBJ2-3, the V gene TRBV9, with TRBD1 as a possible D gene (5 bases). CDR3 length: 16 residues. Germline CDR1 is SGDLS and CDR2 is YYNGEE. V was clipped by 2 bases and J by 0 bases, with 13 bases between them. The CDR3 sequence is CASSVKGQASTDTQYF. As DNA, the CDR3 is TGTGCCAGCAGCGTGAAGGGGCAGGCCAGCACAGATACGCAGTATTTT.

This rearrangement joins TRBV24-1 to TRBJ2-1; D may be TRBD2 (5 bases). This CDR3 is built from 12 residues. V lost 3 bases and J lost 12, with 11 bases in between. The germline CDR1 and CDR2 sequences are KGHDR and SFDVKD. The CDR3 nucleotides are TGTGCCACCAGTGATCCCGCGGGTCGGCAGTTCTTC. It yields the protein CATSDPAGRQFF.

This clone was picked up one time. The CDR3 DNA reads as TGCAGTGCTAGTGACACCCCCGGTTTCACTGAAGCTTTCTTT. It specifies CSASDTPGFTEAFF. This sequence joins TRBV20-1 and TRBJ1-1; D gene uncertain. This CDR3 is 14 amino acids long. Germline CDR1 is DFQATT and CDR2 is SNEGSKA (reference sequence). Trimming pared 3 bases from V and 4 bases from J, leaving 15 bases between.

The V and J genes are TRBV6-5 and TRBJ1-2; 7 bases fit TRBD1. V was clipped by 4 bases and J by 3 bases; unmatched bases: 8. CDR1 and CDR2 from the germline V gene are MNHEY and SVGAGI. The CDR3 has 15 amino acids. CDR3 bases: TGTGCCAGCAGTTGGAGTCTAGACAGGGACTATGGCTACACCTTC. Translated, it gives CASSWSLDRDYGYTF.

This clone showed up just once. J is TRBJ1-1 and V is TRBV14; D remains unclear. The V gene lost 1 base and the J gene lost 11 bases, with 8 bases spanning the gap. The CDR3 runs to 11 residues. The germline CDR1 and CDR2 sequences are SGHDN and FVKESK. The CDR3 is CASSQGAWAFF. The DNA for the CDR3 is TGTGCCAGCAGCCAAGGGGCTTGGGCTTTCTTT. Full variable domain (remainder filled in from reference TRBV14 and TRBJ1-1): EAGVTQFPSHSVIEKGQTVTLRCDPISGHDNLYWYRRVMGKEIKFLLHFVKESKQDESGMPNNRFLAERTGGTYSTLKVQPAELEDSGVYFCASSQGAWAFFGQGTRLTVV.

The chain couples TRBV28 to TRBJ2-3, with 13 bases that match TRBD2. Looked up from germline, CDR1 is MDHEN and CDR2 is SYDVKM. Unmatched junction bases numbered 11, after V lost 6 bases and J lost 5 bases. CDR3 length: 17 residues. CDR3 bases: TGTGCCAGCAGCCGGGGGGGGACTAGCGGGAAGGGAGATACGCAGTATTTT. Its protein is CASSRGGTSGKGDTQYF. The variable domain in full, completed from reference TRBV28 and TRBJ2-3, reads DVKVTQSSRYLVKRTGEKVFLECVQDMDHENMFWYRQDPGLGLRLIYFSYDVKMKEKGDIPEGYSVSREKKERFSLILESASTNQTSMYLCASSRGGTSGKGDTQYFGPGTRLTVL.

The chain employs TRBV7-2 and TRBJ2-3; D is possibly TRBD2 (6 bases). Trimming cost V 1 base and J 9 bases, with 20 bases left between them. The CDR3 length is 16 residues. Germline CDR1 is SGHTA and CDR2 is FQGNSA. The CDR3 nucleotides are TGTGCCAGCAGCTTAGGGGTGGGAGCGGGTCTACGCACGCAGTATTTT. Its protein product is CASSLGVGAGLRTQYF. Based on the CDR3 plus reference TRBV7-2 and TRBJ2-3, the full variable domain is GAGVSQSPSNKVTEKGKDVELRCDPISGHTALYWYRQSLGQGLEFLIYFQGNSAPDKSGLPSDRFSAERTGGSVSTLTIQRTQQEDSAVYLCASSLGVGAGLRTQYFGPGTRLTVL.

The V call is TRBV19, the J call TRBJ2-7; D perhaps matches TRBD1 (6 bases). CDR1 and CDR2 from the germline V gene are LNHDA and SQIVND (reference sequence). V lost 6 bases, J lost 2 bases, and 17 bases lay in between. CDR3 length: 15 amino acids. Written as DNA, the CDR3 is TGTGCCAGTAGCCCACCGGGACACAGGACCTACGAGCAGTACTTC. It codes for CASSPPGHRTYEQYF.

This clone came up once. The genes are TRBV7-2 and TRBJ2-3; perhaps TRBD2 as D (7 bases). V was trimmed by 5 bases and J by 3 bases, leaving 15 bases between them. This CDR3 region has 15 residues. The germline V gene has CDR1 SGHTA and CDR2 FQGNSA. CDR3 coding DNA: TGTGCCAGCAGCCTCTTGGGGGGGGCAACAGATACGCAGTATTTT. It encodes CASSLLGGATDTQYF.

The chain has TRBV12-5 and TRBJ1-1, with D possibly TRBD1 on 6 matching bases. This CDR3 region has 16 residues. Trimming removed 5 bases from V and 1 base from J, with 17 bases in between. CDR1 is LGHNT and CDR2 is FRNRAP in the germline V gene. CDR3 region: CASGPGTTVENTEAFF. The CDR3, as DNA: TGTGCTAGTGGTCCCGGGACAACGGTAGAGAACACTGAAGCTTTCTTT.

Worth noting for this clone: Sequence at one end of the junction differs from germline and may be a read error. The CDR3 nucleotides read TGTGCCAGCAGCTTATCCCGGGACAGTCTCCATTGGGGTTTC. It is translated as CASSLSRDSLHWGF. The genes are TRBV7-2 and TRBJ2-6; TRBD1 agrees at 7 bases. Germline values: CDR1 SGHTA, CDR2 FQGNSA. This CDR3 has 14 amino acids.

The genes are TRBV7-2 and TRBJ2-7, with 12 bases that match TRBD2. V gave up 3 bases and J gave up 3 bases; unmatched junction bases: 3. CDR1 and CDR2 (germline): SGHTA, FQGNSA. This CDR3 comprises 15 residues. The CDR3 DNA follows: TGTGCCAGCAGCTTGACTAGCGGGAGTGGCTACGAGCAGTACTTC. This sequence encodes CASSLTSGSGYEQYF.

The V call is TRBV30, the J call TRBJ1-2; D gene unclear. V lost 2 bases, J lost 8 bases, and 15 bases lay in between. This CDR3 has 13 residues. Germline CDR1 GTSNPN, CDR2 SVGIG (reference sequence). The CDR3 DNA is TGTGCCTGGAGTAAAGACACGAGTGAGGGCTACACCTTC. Its protein is CAWSKDTSEGYTF.

The chain is built from TRBV7-9 and TRBJ2-1; D is possibly TRBD2 (7 bases). The CDR3 runs to 13 residues. The germline V gene has CDR1 SEHNR and CDR2 FQNEAQ (reference sequence). The CDR3 bases are TGTGCTGGGGGCGGGAGTACCTACAATGAGCAGTTCTTC. Translation: CAGGGSTYNEQFF.

This clone was observed a single time. The V call is TRBV27, the J call TRBJ2-5, with 7 bases aligning to TRBD1. V dropped 4 bases and J dropped 4; count of bases not matched to a gene: 0. CDR3 length: 12 amino acids. Germline V gene sequence: CDR1 MNHEY, CDR2 SMNVEV (reference sequence). This CDR3 reads CASSYRGETQYF. CDR3 coding DNA: TGTGCCAGCAGTTACAGGGGAGAGACCCAGTACTTC.

The chain recombines TRBV7-3 with TRBJ2-3; no clear D. This CDR3 is 15 amino acids long. V lost 4 bases to trimming and J lost 0 bases, with 11 bases between them. Germline lookup yields CDR1 SGHTA and CDR2 FQGTGA. The CDR3 here is CASSYDGTSTDTQYF. Written as DNA, the CDR3 is TGTGCCAGCAGCTACGATGGTACTAGCACAGATACGCAGTATTTT.

Regarding this clone: The same CDR3 also results from other DNA sequences found in this sample. This chain connects TRBV5-1 to TRBJ2-5, with 9 bases lining up with TRBD2. The CDR3 is made up of 14 amino acids. Looked up from germline, CDR1 is SGHRS and CDR2 is YFSETQ. The V segment lost 5 bases and the J segment 5 bases; nucleotides outside the gene matches: 7. The CDR3 loop is CASSYLAGVETQYF. In DNA, the CDR3 is TGCGCCAGCAGTTATTTAGCGGGAGTGGAGACCCAGTACTTC.